Many counts were recorded for the clone carrying this TCR beta chain. Its antigen is unidentified. The data were taken from a study of T-cell reconstitution after alpha-beta-depleted transplantation in children. Study results and caveats: Surviving recipient T cells and thymic progenitors accounted for the high day-60 TCRbeta diversity observed in some patients. Newly produced T cells mostly provided counts and TCRbeta diversity after one year, as hyperexpanded clones declined. Roughly two months post-transplant, alpha-beta T cells reportedly originated from several hundred graft clones that had expanded.

The ends were cut back, 0 bases at V and 4 bases at J, with 14 bases in the middle. This CDR3 is 15 amino acids long. In germline, CDR1 is SGHRS, CDR2 YFSETQ. Using unique molecular identifiers, the investigators prepared the TCRbeta library. TCRdb independently ran MiXCR on the PCR reads; one entry per CDR3 protein. The sample records around 200,000 distinct CDR3 sequences, 11% being singletons. This TCR was sampled from a child under two years old with acute myeloid leukemia, due to receive a stem cell transplant. V and J are TRBV5-1 and TRBJ2-7; a possible D gene is TRBD2 (5 bases). The material was PBMCs, obtained before TCRalphabeta/CD19-depleted stem cell transplant. The CDR3 DNA reads TGCGCCAGCAGCTTGGAAAGCGGCAACCCGTACGAGCAGTACTTC. Translating it yields CASSLESGNPYEQYF. The full variable domain, its missing parts supplied by reference TRBV5-1 and TRBJ2-7, is KAGVTQTPRYLIKTRGQQVTLSCSPISGHRSVSWYQQTPGQGLQFLFEYFSETQRNKGNFPGRFSGRQFSNSRSEMNVSTLELGDSALYLCASSLESGNPYEQYFGPGTRLTVT.